Listed below are T cell receptor beta chains from one sample, sequenced in a study of shared clonotypes between healthy human individuals. Sequenced by immunoSEQ multiplex PCR; TCRdb stores in-frame clones only, minus some. The data show approximately 590,000 clones, with roughly 96% seen just once and over 0.09% held by the top ten. Specimen: naive CD8+ T cells sorted from blood. These TCRs come from a woman aged 30 to 39 in good health. Each CDR3 is given with its conserved first and last residue. The order of the fields is D gene, clone size, V gene, J gene, CDR3 DNA, CDR3 protein. A D gene is named only where the DNA matches it firmly. Rows give clone size only sometimes, using once, few, many, or a class for an expanded clone.

D: .; size: .; V: TRBV11-2; J: TRBJ2-7; DNA: TGTGCCAGCAGCTTAGTGGGGGCCACACCGTACGAGCAGTACTTC; CDR3: CASSLVGATPYEQYF
D: .; size: .; V: TRBV5-6; J: TRBJ1-2; DNA: TGTGCCAGCAGCACATCGGACAGCCTACGAGGCTACACCTTC; CDR3: CASSTSDSLRGYTF
D: .; size: .; V: TRBV27; J: TRBJ2-2; DNA: TGTGCCAGCAGTTTAATAGGGGCCACCGGGGAGCTGTTTTTT; CDR3: CASSLIGATGELFF
D: .; size: once; V: TRBV18; J: TRBJ2-2; DNA: TGTGCCAGCTCACCGCGGCGGGGTCGGGGCCCAACCGGGGAGCTGTTTTTT; CDR3: CASSPRRGRGPTGELFF
D: TRBD2; size: .; V: TRBV7-9; J: TRBJ2-3; DNA: TGTGCCAGCAGCCCGATAGCGGGAGTGACAGATACGCAGTATTTT; CDR3: CASSPIAGVTDTQYF
D: .; size: .; V: TRBV19; J: TRBJ1-1; DNA: TGTGCCAGTAGTATAGAAGGGTTCTCTGAAGCTTTCTTT; CDR3: CASSIEGFSEAFF
D: TRBD2; size: .; V: TRBV4-1; J: TRBJ2-5; DNA: TGCGCCAGCAGCCTCTACCCTAGCGGGAGTGGTGAGACCCAGTACTTC; CDR3: CASSLYPSGSGETQYF
D: TRBD2; size: .; V: TRBV27; J: TRBJ2-1; DNA: TGTGCCAGCAGGCATTCCGGGACTAGAGAAAATGAGCAGTTCTTC; CDR3: CASRHSGTRENEQFF
D: .; size: .; V: TRBV5-8; J: TRBJ1-1; DNA: TGTGCCAGCAGCATCAGCATGATGAACACTGAAGCTTTCTTT; CDR3: CASSISMMNTEAFF
D: TRBD1; size: .; V: TRBV7-9; J: TRBJ1-3; DNA: TGTGCCAGCAGCACCAGGGGGTCTGGAAACACCATATATTTT; CDR3: CASSTRGSGNTIYF
D: TRBD1; size: .; V: TRBV27; J: TRBJ1-5; DNA: TGTGCCAGCAGTTTATTGGCAGACAGGGGGCGGCAGCCCCAGCATTTT; CDR3: CASSLLADRGRQPQHF
D: TRBD2; size: .; V: TRBV2; J: TRBJ2-2; DNA: TGTGCCAGCAGTGACGAGCGGGAATACACCGGGGAGCTGTTTTTT; CDR3: CASSDEREYTGELFF
D: .; size: .; V: TRBV5-4; J: TRBJ2-1; DNA: TGTGCCAGCAGCTTCTGGGGGCACAATGAGCAGTTCTTC; CDR3: CASSFWGHNEQFF
D: TRBD2; size: .; V: TRBV10-2; J: TRBJ2-7; DNA: TGCGCCAGCAGTGAGTGGGTAGCGGGGGAATACGAGCAGTACTTC; CDR3: CASSEWVAGEYEQYF
D: TRBD1; size: .; V: TRBV7-9; J: TRBJ1-4; DNA: TGTGCCAGCAGCTTCGGGACAGAGGGTGCAACTAATGAAAAACTGTTTTTT; CDR3: CASSFGTEGATNEKLFF
D: .; size: .; V: TRBV27; J: TRBJ2-2; DNA: TGTGCCAGCAGTTTATGGAATGGAGCAGAAAGGGCCGGGGAGCTGTTTTTT; CDR3: CASSLWNGAERAGELFF
D: TRBD2; size: .; V: TRBV5-1; J: TRBJ2-2; DNA: TGCGCCAGCAGCCCGGGGGGGACCGGGGAGCTGTTTTTT; CDR3: CASSPGGTGELFF
D: .; size: .; V: TRBV27; J: TRBJ2-1; DNA: TGTGCCAGCAGCGTAGATCAGGGGAGCTCCTACAATGAGCAGTTCTTC; CDR3: CASSVDQGSSYNEQFF
D: .; size: .; V: TRBV5-1; J: TRBJ2-7; DNA: TGCGCCAGCAGCTTGGGAACGGGCTACGAGCAGTACTTC; CDR3: CASSLGTGYEQYF
D: .; size: .; V: TRBV11-1; J: TRBJ1-1; DNA: TGTGCCAGCAGCTTAGTCCCTGACGAGGGGAACACTGAAGCTTTCTTT; CDR3: CASSLVPDEGNTEAFF
D: TRBD2; size: .; V: TRBV27; J: TRBJ2-7; DNA: TGTGCCAGCACCCCCACGGCGGGAGGTCTCGAGCAGTACTTC; CDR3: CASTPTAGGLEQYF
D: .; size: .; V: TRBV19; J: TRBJ1-4; DNA: TGTGCCAGTAGTATAGACCAGGCGGGAGAAAAACTGTTTTTT; CDR3: CASSIDQAGEKLFF
D: TRBD2; size: .; V: TRBV7-8; J: TRBJ2-3; DNA: TGTGCCAGCAGCTTAGCGGAGCCCACTAGCGTAAAACCAGATACGCAGTATTTT; CDR3: CASSLAEPTSVKPDTQYF
D: .; size: .; V: TRBV28; J: TRBJ2-3; DNA: TGTGCCAGCAGTTTCTTCCTAGTAGGCGCAAGAGGTGATACGCAGTATTTT; CDR3: CASSFFLVGARGDTQYF
D: .; size: .; V: TRBV9; J: TRBJ2-3; DNA: TGTGCCAGCAGCGTAGGATTAGCGGGCACAGATACGCAGTATTTT; CDR3: CASSVGLAGTDTQYF
D: TRBD1; size: .; V: TRBV7-9; J: TRBJ2-7; DNA: TGTGCCAGCAGCTATGACAGGGGGCTATCCTACGAGCAGTACTTC; CDR3: CASSYDRGLSYEQYF
D: TRBD1; size: .; V: TRBV4-1; J: TRBJ1-5; DNA: TGCGCCAGCAGCCAAGGGACCGACAGGGGCGGCAATCAGCCCCAGCATTTT; CDR3: CASSQGTDRGGNQPQHF
D: TRBD2; size: .; V: TRBV11-2; J: TRBJ2-7; DNA: TGTGCCAGCAGCTTACAAAAAGGTAGCGGGAGAACCGAGCAGTACTTC; CDR3: CASSLQKGSGRTEQYF
D: .; size: .; V: TRBV7-9; J: TRBJ1-2; DNA: TGTGCCAGCAGCTTAAGGGCGGCCGACTATGGCTACACCTTC; CDR3: CASSLRAADYGYTF
D: .; size: .; V: TRBV19; J: TRBJ2-5; DNA: TGTGCCAGTAGTAGGAAGGACAGCCCCCAAGAGACCCAGTACTTC; CDR3: CASSRKDSPQETQYF
D: .; size: few; V: TRBV27; J: TRBJ2-6; DNA: TGTGCCAGCAGTTTTTCTGGGGCCAACGTCCTGACTTTC; CDR3: CASSFSGANVLTF
D: .; size: .; V: TRBV27; J: TRBJ2-7; DNA: TGTGCCAGCAGTTATGGACTTTCCTACGAGCAGTACTTC; CDR3: CASSYGLSYEQYF
D: .; size: .; V: TRBV11-2; J: TRBJ2-5; DNA: TGTGCCAGCAGCTTAGGTTGGGGGACCGAAGAGACCCAGTACTTC; CDR3: CASSLGWGTEETQYF
D: TRBD2; size: .; V: TRBV27; J: TRBJ2-1; DNA: TGTGCCAGCAGTTTAACTAGCGGGCCCCGAAGTGAGCAGTTCTTC; CDR3: CASSLTSGPRSEQFF
D: .; size: .; V: TRBV4-1; J: TRBJ2-2; DNA: TGCGCCAGCAGCCAAGATTCGGCCACCGGGGAGCTGTTTTTT; CDR3: CASSQDSATGELFF
D: .; size: .; V: TRBV6-5; J: TRBJ2-7; DNA: TGTGCCAGCAGTTACTCGAAGGGGGGCAGGGCGTACGAGCAGTACTTC; CDR3: CASSYSKGGRAYEQYF
D: TRBD1; size: .; V: TRBV9; J: TRBJ2-3; DNA: TGTGCCAGCAGCGTAGTGGGACAGGGGTACACAGATACGCAGTATTTT; CDR3: CASSVVGQGYTDTQYF
D: .; size: .; V: TRBV27; J: TRBJ2-7; DNA: TGTGCCAGCCCGGCGGGGCAGGGGGTAAATGGAGAGCAGTACTTC; CDR3: CASPAGQGVNGEQYF
D: .; size: .; V: TRBV2; J: TRBJ2-1; DNA: TGTGCCAGCAGCGCCCACGGGGGCTCCTACAATGAGCAGTTCTTC; CDR3: CASSAHGGSYNEQFF
D: .; size: .; V: TRBV6-5; J: TRBJ1-5; DNA: TGTGCCAGCAGTCCCCTAGGTGGGAATCAGCCCCAGCATTTT; CDR3: CASSPLGGNQPQHF
D: .; size: once; V: TRBV7-6; J: TRBJ2-1; DNA: TGTGCCAGCAGCTTAGGGAGCGAGCAGTTCTTC; CDR3: CASSLGSEQFF
D: .; size: .; V: TRBV5-6; J: TRBJ2-6; DNA: TGTGCCAGCAGCTCTGGGGCCAACGTCCTGACTTTC; CDR3: CASSSGANVLTF
D: TRBD2; size: .; V: TRBV10-1; J: TRBJ2-3; DNA: TGCGCCAGCAGTGCCCGGACTAGCGGGACCACAGATACGCAGTATTTT; CDR3: CASSARTSGTTDTQYF
D: .; size: .; V: TRBV11-2; J: TRBJ2-5; DNA: TGTGCCAGCAGGGCGGGACTCCAAGAGACCCAGTACTTC; CDR3: CASRAGLQETQYF
D: .; size: .; V: TRBV6-1; J: TRBJ1-6; DNA: TGTGCCAGCAGTGACTCAATATTCAATTCACCCCTCCACTTT; CDR3: CASSDSIFNSPLHF
D: TRBD2; size: .; V: TRBV9; J: TRBJ2-1; DNA: TGTGCCAGCAATGGAGAAAGGCTAGCGGGATGGGGTGAGCAGTTCTTC; CDR3: CASNGERLAGWGEQFF
D: TRBD1; size: .; V: TRBV7-9; J: TRBJ2-5; DNA: TGTGCCAGCAGTAGGGACAGTAAGACCCAGTACTTC; CDR3: CASSRDSKTQYF
D: .; size: .; V: TRBV9; J: TRBJ2-6; DNA: TGTGCCAGCAGCGTTTCAAAGGTCCTCGTATCTGGGGCCAACGTCCTGACTTTC; CDR3: CASSVSKVLVSGANVLTF
D: TRBD2; size: .; V: TRBV28; J: TRBJ2-7; DNA: TGTGCCAGCAGTACGACTAGCGGGACCTACGAGCAGTACTTC; CDR3: CASSTTSGTYEQYF
D: TRBD2; size: .; V: TRBV19; J: TRBJ2-2; DNA: TGTGCCAGTAGTCCGGGACTAGGGGACACCGGGGAGCTGTTTTTT; CDR3: CASSPGLGDTGELFF
D: .; size: once; V: TRBV2; J: TRBJ2-5; DNA: TGTGCCAGCAGTGATGGAAGGGTAGAGACCCAGTACTTC; CDR3: CASSDGRVETQYF
D: .; size: .; V: TRBV15; J: TRBJ1-3; DNA: TGTGCCACCAGCGAGGAACAGGCTAATCATATTTTTGGAAACACCATATATTTT; CDR3: CATSEEQANHIFGNTIYF